Given below is one T cell receptor beta chain in context. This clone has more than one count but fewer than ten. Its antigen remains undetermined. Base qualities are not provided; no much larger clone lies one nucleotide away. The trial excluded patients who had a history of autoimmune disease or who were on systemic immunosuppression. Peripheral blood for TCR sequencing was drawn from every dose cohort at baseline, at cycle 4 day 1 and at cycle 7 day 1. The samples were drawn from a first-in-human, open-label, multicenter phase I dose-escalation trial of ivuxolimab. Adults with locally advanced or metastatic melanoma, renal cell carcinoma, hepatocellular carcinoma or head and neck squamous cell carcinoma were enrolled in the trial. Before TCR sequencing, CD4+ T cells and CD8+ T cells from peripheral blood were sorted into separate populations. The source of the sample is a study of OX40 agonist ivuxolimab in advanced cancers. Concerning the study at large: Ivuxolimab was an agonistic, fully human IgG2 monoclonal antibody directed against OX40 (CD134), a costimulatory receptor. Prior anti-PD-1, anti-PD-L1 or anti-CTLA-4 therapy was permitted, and approximately 39% of dose-escalation patients had received checkpoint inhibitors. Intravenous ivuxolimab was administered to patients every 2 weeks at six dose levels: 0.01, 0.1, 0.3, 1.5, 3 and 10 mg/kg. Peripheral TCRbeta sequencing aimed to test whether ivuxolimab altered TCR sequence diversity and caused clonal T-cell expansion. Of the 50 to 55 patients in dose escalation, about 20 had hepatocellular carcinoma, around 15 had melanoma, 9 had renal cell carcinoma and 9 had head and neck cancer. Partial responses occurred in three dose-escalation patients, of whom one had hepatocellular carcinoma and two had cutaneous melanoma. The dose-escalation cohort was 82.7% male with a mean age of around 62 years, ranging from roughly 20 to 80. The paper covers the monotherapy dose-escalation part of the phase I ivuxolimab trial, which included N ≈ 50 patients.

Genomic DNA was isolated from the sorted cells so that the TCRbeta CDR3 region could be sequenced. The immunoSEQ Assay was used for sequencing of TCRbeta CDR3 regions. In its TCRdb copy, this immuneACCESS table keeps in-frame sequences only and misses some clones. Where compared with another copy, unresolved V genes explain less than half of these, and the others have no known cause. The sample table shows around 70,000 clones, and 85% are seen once. The ten largest clones capture 0.5% to 0.55% of the sample. What the research found in general, with its limitations: In partial responders in the 0.1-3.0 mg/kg groups, normalized peripheral clonal expansion was found to be among the lowest, especially among CD8+ T cells. After ivuxolimab, more expanded clones were found on average in CD8+ T cells than in CD4+ T cells. At doses of 0.1 to 3.0 mg/kg, clonal expansion of both CD4+ and CD8+ blood T cells was observed from baseline to week 6. The antigen specificity of the peripheral T cells that underwent clonal expansion was not determined. Low levels of normalized T-cell clonal expansion were also seen in some patients who did not respond.

The sequencing used CD4+ or CD8+ T cells sorted from blood, collected in a trial of the OX40 agonist ivuxolimab. This sequence was found in an adult with an advanced solid tumor such as melanoma, head and neck, liver or kidney cancer.

Read as DNA, the sequence is TGTGCCAGCAGCTTATGGGGTCGGGGAAACACCATATATTTT. The encoded protein is CASSLWGRGNTIYF. This chain joins TRBV5-6 to TRBJ1-3; no confident D gene assignment can be made. From its cysteine to its phenylalanine, the CDR3 spans 14 amino acids. Only the CDR3 part of the read is kept: 42 bases, read in frame from the first base. CDR1 SGHDT and CDR2 YYEEEE were looked up in the germline V gene. A distance of 10 bases separates the germline ends of V and J, which lose 2 bases and 4 bases respectively.